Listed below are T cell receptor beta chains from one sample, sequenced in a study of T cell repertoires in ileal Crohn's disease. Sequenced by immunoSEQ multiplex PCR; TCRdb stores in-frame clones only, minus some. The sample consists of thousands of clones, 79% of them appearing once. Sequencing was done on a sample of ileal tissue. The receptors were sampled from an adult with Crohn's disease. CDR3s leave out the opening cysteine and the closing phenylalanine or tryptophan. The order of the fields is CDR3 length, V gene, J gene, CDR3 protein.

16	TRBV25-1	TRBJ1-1	ASSWPRDRGILNTEAF
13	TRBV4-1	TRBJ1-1	ASSQDWENRGLPF
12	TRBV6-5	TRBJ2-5	ASSYGGAQETQY
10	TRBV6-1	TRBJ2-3	AAWGTGDTQY
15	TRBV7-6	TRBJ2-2	ASSNHGTSGRRGELF
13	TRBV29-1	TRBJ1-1	SVKGEQGARTEAF
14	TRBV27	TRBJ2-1	ASSFRAGGKYNEQF
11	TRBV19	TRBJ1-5	ASSMDRVQPQH
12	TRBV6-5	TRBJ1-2	ASRGTGFNYGYT
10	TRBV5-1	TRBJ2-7	ASSSSSYEQY
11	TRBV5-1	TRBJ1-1	ASSLQGATEAF
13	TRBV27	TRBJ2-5	ASSPSGTWGETQY
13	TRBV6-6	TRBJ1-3	ASSTKTTGRNTIY
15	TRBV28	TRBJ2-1	ASSLWGTSGSFHEQF
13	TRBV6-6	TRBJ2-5	ASSFKTSLQETQY
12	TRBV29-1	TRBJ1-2	SASRQVTNYGYT
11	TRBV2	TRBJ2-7	ASRGGRAGEQY
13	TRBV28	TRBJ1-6	ASSWAGGLSGSLH
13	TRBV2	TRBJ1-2	ASSVPGQANYGYT
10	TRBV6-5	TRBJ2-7	ASASGAYEQY
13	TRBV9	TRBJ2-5	ASSPRGSDGETQY
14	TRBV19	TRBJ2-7	ASSNGRDRPPYEQY
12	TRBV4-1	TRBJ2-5	ASSQDYFSETQY
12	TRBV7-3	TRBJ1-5	ASSQTDSNQPQH
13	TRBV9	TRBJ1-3	ASSVWDTSGNTIY
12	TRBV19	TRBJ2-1	ASSILQGRNEQF
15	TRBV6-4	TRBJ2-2	ASSDSEVAGEVGELF
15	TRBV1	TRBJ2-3	TSSQDRWRGGTDTQY
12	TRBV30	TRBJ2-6	AWSVTHPANVLT
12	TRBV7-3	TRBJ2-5	ASSFSSSQETQY
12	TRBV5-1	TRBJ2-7	ASSLGQTLLEQY
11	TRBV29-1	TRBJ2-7	SVERGQGAEQY
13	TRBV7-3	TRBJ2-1	ASSLLGTRHNEQF
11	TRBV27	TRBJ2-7	ASSLGGGYEQY
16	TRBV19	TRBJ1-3	ASSKVGRGPSSGNTIY
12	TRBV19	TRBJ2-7	ASSIMSAGYEQY
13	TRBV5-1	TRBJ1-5	ASSLAGVNNQPQH
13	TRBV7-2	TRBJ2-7	ASSSGREGASEQY
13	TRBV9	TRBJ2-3	ASSVGAGGTDTQY
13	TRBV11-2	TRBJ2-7	ASSLDRGYSYEQY
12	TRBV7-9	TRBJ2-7	ASSLIGPPYEQY
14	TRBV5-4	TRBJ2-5	ASSRGSGGNKETQY
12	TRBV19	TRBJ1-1	ASSMGSWGTEAF
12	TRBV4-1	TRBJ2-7	ASSFRPLAPEQY
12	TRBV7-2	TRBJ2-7	ASRRGTDSYEQY
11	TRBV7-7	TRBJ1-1	ASSRDTNTEAF
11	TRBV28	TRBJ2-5	ASSSSGRREQY
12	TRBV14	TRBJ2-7	ASSQEHISYEQY
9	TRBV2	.	ASREHYEQY
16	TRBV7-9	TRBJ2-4	ASSLESAGSLGGNIQY
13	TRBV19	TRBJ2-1	ASSLSGTFYNEQF
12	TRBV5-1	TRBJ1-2	ASSFWGQDYGYT
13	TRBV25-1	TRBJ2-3	ASTPRTGYLDTQY
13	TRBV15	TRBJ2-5	ATSRERDSIQTQY